This T cell receptor (beta chain) was recovered during a study of CD8+CD57+ T cells in acquired aplastic anemia. Overall study: The sorted CD4+ and CD8+ cells yielded an average around 3.2 ug of DNA.

Germline CDR1 is LGHNA and CDR2 is YNFKEQ. The trim removed 4 bases at V and 5 bases at J, leaving 9 bases unmatched. The CDR3 spans 16 residues. Profiles of TCR beta VDJ and CDR3 were generated from a genomic DNA template. TCRdb reprocessed the reads via MiXCR and lists one record per CDR3 protein. The top ten hold about 1% of the sample, which has approximately 150,000 distinct CDR3 sequences, roughly 43% seen once. By flow cytometry, patients selected for sequencing had shown an expansion of CD8+CD57+ cells. No therapy had been given to the patients at the time of blood sampling. Study-level points and caveats: The study found no significant CD8+ Simpson's diversity difference between patients and controls.

There are many counts of this clonotype. Its specificity is unknown. The receptor was derived from a human donor with aplastic anemia. V and J are TRBV4-2 and TRBJ1-2, with 11 bases identical to TRBD1. The sequenced sample consisted of sorted CD4+, CD8+, or CD8+CD57+ T cells (not recorded which) from PBMCs. This CDR3 is CASSPEGTGGGYGYTF. Written as DNA, the CDR3 is TGTGCCAGCAGCCCGGAAGGGACAGGGGGAGGTTATGGCTACACCTTC.